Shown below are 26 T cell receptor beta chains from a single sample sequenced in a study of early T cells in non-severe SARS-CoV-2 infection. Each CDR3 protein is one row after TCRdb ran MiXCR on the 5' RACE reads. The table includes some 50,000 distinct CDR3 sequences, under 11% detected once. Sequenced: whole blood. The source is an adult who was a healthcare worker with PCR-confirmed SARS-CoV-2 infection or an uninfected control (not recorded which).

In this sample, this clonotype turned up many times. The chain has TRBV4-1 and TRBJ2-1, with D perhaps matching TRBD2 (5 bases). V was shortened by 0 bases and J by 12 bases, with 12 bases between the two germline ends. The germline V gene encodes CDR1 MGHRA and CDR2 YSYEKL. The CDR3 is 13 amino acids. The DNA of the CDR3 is TGCGCCAGCAGCCAAGAGCGGGCAAGAGGGCAGTTCTTC. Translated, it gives CASSQERARGQFF.

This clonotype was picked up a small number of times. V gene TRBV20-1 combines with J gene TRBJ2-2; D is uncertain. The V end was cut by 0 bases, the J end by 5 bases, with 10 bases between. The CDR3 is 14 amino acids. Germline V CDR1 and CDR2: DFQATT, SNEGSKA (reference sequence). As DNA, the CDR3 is TGCAGTGCTAGAGATTTCATTACTACCGGGGAGCTGTTTTTT. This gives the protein CSARDFITTGELFF.

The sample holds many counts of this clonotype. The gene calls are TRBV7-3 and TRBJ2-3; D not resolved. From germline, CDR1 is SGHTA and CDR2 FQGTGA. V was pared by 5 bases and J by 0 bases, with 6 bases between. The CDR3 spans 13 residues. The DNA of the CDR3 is TGTGCCAGCAGCCTACTGAGCACAGATACGCAGTATTTT. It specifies CASSLLSTDTQYF.

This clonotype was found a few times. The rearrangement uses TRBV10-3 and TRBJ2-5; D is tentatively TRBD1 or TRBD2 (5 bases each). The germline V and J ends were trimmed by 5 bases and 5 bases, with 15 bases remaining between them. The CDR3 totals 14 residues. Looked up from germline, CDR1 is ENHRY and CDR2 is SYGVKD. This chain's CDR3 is CAISRYGGQETQYF. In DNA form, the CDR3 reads TGTGCCATCAGTCGTTATGGGGGTCAGGAGACCCAGTACTTC.

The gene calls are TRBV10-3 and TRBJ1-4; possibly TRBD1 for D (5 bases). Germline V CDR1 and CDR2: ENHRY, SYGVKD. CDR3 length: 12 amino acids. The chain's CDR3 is CATRGTNEKLFF. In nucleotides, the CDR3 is TGTGCTACAAGGGGAACTAATGAAAAACTGTTTTTT.

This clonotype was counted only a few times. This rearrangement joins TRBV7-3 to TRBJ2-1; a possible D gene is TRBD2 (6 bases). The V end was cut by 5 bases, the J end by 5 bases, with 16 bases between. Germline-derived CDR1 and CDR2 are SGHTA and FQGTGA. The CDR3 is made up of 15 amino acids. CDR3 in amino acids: CASSPPSAPDNEQFF. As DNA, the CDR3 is TGTGCCAGCAGCCCCCCTAGCGCGCCCGACAATGAGCAGTTCTTC.

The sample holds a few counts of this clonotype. The CDR3 nucleotides are TGTGCCATCAAACCGGGACGGTCCTACGAGCAGTACTTC. This codes for CAIKPGRSYEQYF. The V gene is TRBV2, the J gene TRBJ2-7; perhaps D is TRBD1 or TRBD2 (5 bases each). This CDR3 is built from 13 residues. Trimming shortened V by 10 bases and J by 1 base, and 14 bases separated the two germline ends. Germline CDR1 reads SNHLY; CDR2 reads FYNNEI.

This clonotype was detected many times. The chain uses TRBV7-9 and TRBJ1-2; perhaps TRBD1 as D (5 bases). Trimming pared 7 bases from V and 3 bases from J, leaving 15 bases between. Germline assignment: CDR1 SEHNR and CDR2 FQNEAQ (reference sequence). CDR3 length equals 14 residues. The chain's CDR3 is CASTLPGTDYGYTF. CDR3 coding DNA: TGTGCCAGCACTCTCCCAGGGACCGACTATGGCTACACCTTC.

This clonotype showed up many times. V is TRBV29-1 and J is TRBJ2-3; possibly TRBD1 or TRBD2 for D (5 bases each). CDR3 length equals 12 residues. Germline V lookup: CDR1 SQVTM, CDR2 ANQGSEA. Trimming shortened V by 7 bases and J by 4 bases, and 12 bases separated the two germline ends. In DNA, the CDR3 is TGCAGCGGAACCCAGGGAGCAGATACGCAGTATTTT. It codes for CSGTQGADTQYF.

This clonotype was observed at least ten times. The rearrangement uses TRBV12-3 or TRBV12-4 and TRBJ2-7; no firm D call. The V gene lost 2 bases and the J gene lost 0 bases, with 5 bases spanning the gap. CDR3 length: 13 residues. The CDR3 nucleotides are TGTGCCAGCAGTTTACCCGACTCCTACGAGCAGTACTTC. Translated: CASSLPDSYEQYF.

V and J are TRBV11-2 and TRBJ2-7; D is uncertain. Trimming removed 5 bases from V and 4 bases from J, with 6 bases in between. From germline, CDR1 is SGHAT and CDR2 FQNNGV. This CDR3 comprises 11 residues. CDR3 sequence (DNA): TGTGCCAGCAGCAAGGGATACGAGCAGTACTTC. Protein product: CASSKGYEQYF.

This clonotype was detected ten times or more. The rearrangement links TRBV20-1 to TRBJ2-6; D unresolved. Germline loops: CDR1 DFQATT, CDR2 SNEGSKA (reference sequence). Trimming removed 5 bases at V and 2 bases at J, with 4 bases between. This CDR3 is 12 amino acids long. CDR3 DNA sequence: TGCAGTGCTGGAACTGGGGCCAACGTCCTGACTTTC. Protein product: CSAGTGANVLTF.

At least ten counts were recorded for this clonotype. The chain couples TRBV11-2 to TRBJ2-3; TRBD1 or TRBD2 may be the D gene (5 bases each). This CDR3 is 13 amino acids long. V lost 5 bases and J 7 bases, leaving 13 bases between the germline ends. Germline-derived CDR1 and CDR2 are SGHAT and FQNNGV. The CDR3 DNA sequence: TGTGCCAGCAGCCCTGGGGGAAGCCATACGCAGTATTTT. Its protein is CASSPGGSHTQYF. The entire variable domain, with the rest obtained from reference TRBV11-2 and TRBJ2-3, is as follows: EAGVAQSPRYKIIEKRQSVAFWCNPISGHATLYWYQQILGQGPKLLIQFQNNGVVDDSQLPKDRFSAERLKGVDSTLKIQPAKLEDSAVYLCASSPGGSHTQYFGPGTRLTVL.

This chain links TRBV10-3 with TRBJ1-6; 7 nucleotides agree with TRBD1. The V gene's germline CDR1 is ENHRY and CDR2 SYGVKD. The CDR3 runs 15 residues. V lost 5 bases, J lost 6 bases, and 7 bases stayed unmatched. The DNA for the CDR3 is TGTGCCATCAGTACCTCCGGGACAGTTAATTCACCCCTCCACTTT. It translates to CAISTSGTVNSPLHF.

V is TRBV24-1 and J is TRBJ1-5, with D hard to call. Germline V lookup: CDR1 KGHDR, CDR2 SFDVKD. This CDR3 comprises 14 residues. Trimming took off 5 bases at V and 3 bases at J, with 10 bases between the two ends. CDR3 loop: CATSASEANQPQHF. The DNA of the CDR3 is TGTGCCACCAGTGCAAGTGAGGCCAATCAGCCCCAGCATTTT.

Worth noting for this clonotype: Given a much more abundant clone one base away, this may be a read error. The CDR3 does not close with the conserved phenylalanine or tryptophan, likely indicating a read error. DNA for the CDR3: TGCAGCCATCGGGGGTTCACAGATACGCAGTATTTA. It specifies CSHRGFTDTQYL. The V gene is TRBV29-1, the J gene TRBJ2-3, with D possibly being TRBD2 (6 bases). From germline, CDR1 is SQVTM and CDR2 ANQGSEA. This CDR3 contains 12 residues. The germline V and J ends were trimmed by 8 bases and 2 bases, with 11 bases remaining between them.

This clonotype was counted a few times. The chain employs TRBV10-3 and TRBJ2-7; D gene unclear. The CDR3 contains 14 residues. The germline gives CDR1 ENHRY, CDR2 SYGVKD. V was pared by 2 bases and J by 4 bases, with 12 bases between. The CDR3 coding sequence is TGTGCCATCAGTGAGCGCCCCCCACCTTACGAGCAGTACTTC. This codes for CAISERPPPYEQYF.

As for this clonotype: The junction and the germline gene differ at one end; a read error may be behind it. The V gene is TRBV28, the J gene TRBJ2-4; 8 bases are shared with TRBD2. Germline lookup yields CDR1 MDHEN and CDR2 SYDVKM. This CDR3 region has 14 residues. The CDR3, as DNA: TGTGCCAGCACTTTAGCGGGGTCTGAAAACATTCAGTACTTC. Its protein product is CASTLAGSENIQYF.

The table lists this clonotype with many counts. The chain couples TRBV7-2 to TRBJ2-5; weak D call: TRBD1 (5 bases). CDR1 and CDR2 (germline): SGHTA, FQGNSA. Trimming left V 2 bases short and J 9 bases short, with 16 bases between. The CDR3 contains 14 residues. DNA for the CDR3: TGTGCCAGCAGCTTATCCGCACAGGCCAAGGCCCAGTACTTC. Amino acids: CASSLSAQAKAQYF.

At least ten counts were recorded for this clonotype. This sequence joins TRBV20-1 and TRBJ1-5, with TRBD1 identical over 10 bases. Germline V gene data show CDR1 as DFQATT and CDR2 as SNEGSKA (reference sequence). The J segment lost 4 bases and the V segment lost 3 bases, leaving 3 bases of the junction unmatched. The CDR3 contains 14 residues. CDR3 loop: CSASDRGRNQPQHF. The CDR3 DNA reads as TGCAGTGCTAGCGACAGGGGGCGAAATCAGCCCCAGCATTTT.

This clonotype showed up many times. The DNA for the CDR3 is TGTGCCAGCAGCCAAGTAGAAAACCGGCCGAACACTGAAGCTTTCTTT. Protein: CASSQVENRPNTEAFF. The rearrangement links TRBV14 to TRBJ1-1; the D is unclear. Germline values: CDR1 SGHDN, CDR2 FVKESK. The length of the CDR3 is 16 residues. With 1 base removed from V and 1 base from J, the gap between germline ends came to 13 bases.

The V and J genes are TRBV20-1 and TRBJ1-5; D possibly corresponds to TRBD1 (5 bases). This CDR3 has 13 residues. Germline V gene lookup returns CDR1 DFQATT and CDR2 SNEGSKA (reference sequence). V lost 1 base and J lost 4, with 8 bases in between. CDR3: CSARGRANQPQHF. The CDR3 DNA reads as TGCAGTGCTAGAGGCAGGGCTAATCAGCCCCAGCATTTT.

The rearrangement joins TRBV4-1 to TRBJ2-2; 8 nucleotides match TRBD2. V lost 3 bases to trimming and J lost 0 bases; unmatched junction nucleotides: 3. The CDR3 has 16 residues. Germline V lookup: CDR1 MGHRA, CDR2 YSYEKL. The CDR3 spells CASSQRGLANTGELFF. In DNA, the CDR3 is TGCGCCAGCAGCCAGAGGGGACTAGCGAACACCGGGGAGCTGTTTTTT.

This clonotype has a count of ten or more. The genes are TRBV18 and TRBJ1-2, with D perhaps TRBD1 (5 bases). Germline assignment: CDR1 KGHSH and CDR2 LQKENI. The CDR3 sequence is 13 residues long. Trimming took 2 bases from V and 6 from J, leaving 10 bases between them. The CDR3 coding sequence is TGTGCCAGCTCACCAAGCAGGGTCCATGGCTACACCTTC. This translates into CASSPSRVHGYTF.

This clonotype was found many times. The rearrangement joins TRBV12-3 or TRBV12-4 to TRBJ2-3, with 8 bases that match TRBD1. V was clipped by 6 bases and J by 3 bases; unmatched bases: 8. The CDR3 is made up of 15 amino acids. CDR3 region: CASRKTGGSTDTQYF. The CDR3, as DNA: TGTGCCAGCAGAAAAACAGGGGGTTCGACAGATACGCAGTATTTT.

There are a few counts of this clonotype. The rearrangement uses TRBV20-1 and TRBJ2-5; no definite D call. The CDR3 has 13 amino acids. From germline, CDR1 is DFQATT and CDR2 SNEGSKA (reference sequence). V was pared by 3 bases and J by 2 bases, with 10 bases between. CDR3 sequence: CSASPVGQETQYF. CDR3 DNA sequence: TGCAGTGCTAGCCCCGTAGGACAAGAGACCCAGTACTTC.